Below, 5 T cell receptor beta chains from the same sample are listed, as sequenced in a study of tissue T cells after allogeneic stem cell transplantation. Profiled with immunoSEQ multiplex PCR; TCRdb holds only in-frame clones, not every one. The table includes some 1,400 clones, over 75% detected once. The input for sequencing was esophageal tissue, taken at autopsy. Receptors originate from a male patient aged 35 to 69 with steroid-refractory graft-versus-host disease after an allogeneic stem cell transplant. The graft donor may account for some of the T cells.

The chain combines TRBV11-2 with TRBJ1-2; D uncertain. Germline loops: CDR1 SGHAT, CDR2 FQNNGV. The CDR3 spans 11 residues. Trimming took off 4 bases at V and 0 bases at J, with 0 bases between the two ends. The DNA of the CDR3 is TGTGCCAGCAGCTCTAACTATGGCTACACCTTC. This translates into CASSSNYGYTF. Together with reference TRBV11-2 and TRBJ1-2, the CDR3 gives the full variable domain: EAGVAQSPRYKIIEKRQSVAFWCNPISGHATLYWYQQILGQGPKLLIQFQNNGVVDDSQLPKDRFSAERLKGVDSTLKIQPAKLEDSAVYLCASSSNYGYTFGSGTRLTVV.

V and J are TRBV30 and TRBJ1-2; D remains unclear. This CDR3 has 12 residues. Looked up from germline, CDR1 is GTSNPN and CDR2 is SVGIG (reference sequence). V dropped 2 bases and J dropped 0 bases, with 4 bases sitting between them. The CDR3 sequence is CAWSSSNYGYTF. In DNA, the CDR3 is TGTGCCTGGAGTAGCTCTAACTATGGCTACACCTTC. Full variable domain (outside the CDR3, taken from reference TRBV30 and TRBJ1-2): SQTIHQWPATLVQPVGSPLSLECTVEGTSNPNLYWYRQAAGRGLQLLFYSVGIGQISSEVPQNLSASRPQDRQFILSSKKLLLSDSGFYLCAWSSSNYGYTFGSGTRLTVV.

This chain links TRBV30 with TRBJ1-1; D possibly corresponds to TRBD1 (5 bases). Germline CDR1 reads GTSNPN; CDR2 reads SVGIG (reference sequence). CDR3 length: 15 amino acids. V shed 3 bases and J shed 0 bases, with 14 bases lying between them. CDR3 sequence (DNA): TGTGCCTGGAGCCCCGGGAAAGGGGTGAACACTGAAGCTTTCTTT. This codes for CAWSPGKGVNTEAFF.

Comments on this clone: An end of the junction differs from the germline gene, which may be a read error. The gene calls are TRBV6-2 or TRBV6-3 and TRBJ2-2, with 14 bases aligning to TRBD2. Germline V gene sequence: CDR1 MNHEY, CDR2 SVGEGT. The CDR3 contains 19 residues. The CDR3 coding sequence is TGTGCCAGCAGTTACTCCTCGGGACTAGCGGGGGAGAACGCCGGGGAGCTGTTTTTT. It is translated as CASSYSSGLAGENAGELFF.

V usage is TRBV12-3 or TRBV12-4 and J usage is TRBJ2-3; no clear D. This CDR3 is 11 amino acids long. V was shortened by 6 bases and J by 5 bases, with 6 bases between the two germline ends. CDR3 amino acids: CASRVRDTQYF. CDR3 sequence (DNA): TGTGCCAGCAGGGTACGAGATACGCAGTATTTT.